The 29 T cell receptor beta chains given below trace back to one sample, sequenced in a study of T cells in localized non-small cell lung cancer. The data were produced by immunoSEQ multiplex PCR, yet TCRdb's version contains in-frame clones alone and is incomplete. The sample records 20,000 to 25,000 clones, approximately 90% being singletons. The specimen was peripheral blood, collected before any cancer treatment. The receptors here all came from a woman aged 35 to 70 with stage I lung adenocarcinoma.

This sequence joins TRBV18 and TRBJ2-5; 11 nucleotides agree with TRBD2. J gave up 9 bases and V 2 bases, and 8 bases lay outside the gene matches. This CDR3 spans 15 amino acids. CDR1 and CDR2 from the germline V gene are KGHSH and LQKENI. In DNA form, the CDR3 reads TGTGCCAGCTCACCAAGTAGCGGGAGGGCCTACGCCCAGTACTTC. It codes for CASSPSSGRAYAQYF. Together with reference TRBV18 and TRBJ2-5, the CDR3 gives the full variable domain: NAGVMQNPRHLVRRRGQEARLRCSPMKGHSHVYWYRQLPEEGLKFMVYLQKENIIDESGMPKERFSAEFPKEGPSILRIQQVVRGDSAAYFCASSPSSGRAYAQYFGPGTRLLVL.

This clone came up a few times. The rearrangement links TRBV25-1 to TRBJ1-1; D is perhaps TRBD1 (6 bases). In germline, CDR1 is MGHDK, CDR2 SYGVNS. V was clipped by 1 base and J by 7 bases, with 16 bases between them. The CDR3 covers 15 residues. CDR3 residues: CASSEWGGAYYEAFF. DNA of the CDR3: TGTGCCAGCAGTGAATGGGGGGGGGCTTACTATGAAGCTTTCTTT.

The DNA for the CDR3 is TGTGCCAGCAGCTTGAGCGGGAGGGGGTACGAGCAGTACTTC. It translates to CASSLSGRGYEQYF. This rearrangement joins TRBV11-3 to TRBJ2-7; 10 bases line up with TRBD2. With V trimmed by 3 bases and J by 4 bases, 3 bases remained unmatched. The CDR3 length is 14 residues. Germline V CDR1 and CDR2: SGHNT, YENEEA.

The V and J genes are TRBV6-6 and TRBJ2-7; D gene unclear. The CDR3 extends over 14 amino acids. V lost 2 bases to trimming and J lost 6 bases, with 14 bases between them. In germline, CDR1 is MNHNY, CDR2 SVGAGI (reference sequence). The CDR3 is CASSYPATVSEQYF. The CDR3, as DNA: TGTGCCAGCAGTTACCCGGCGACGGTGTCCGAGCAGTACTTC.

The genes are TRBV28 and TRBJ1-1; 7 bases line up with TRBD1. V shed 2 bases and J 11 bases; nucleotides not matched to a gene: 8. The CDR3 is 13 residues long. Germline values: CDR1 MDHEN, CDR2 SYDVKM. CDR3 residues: CASSLGQEGIAFF. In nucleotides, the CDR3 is TGTGCCAGCAGTTTAGGACAGGAGGGAATTGCTTTCTTT.

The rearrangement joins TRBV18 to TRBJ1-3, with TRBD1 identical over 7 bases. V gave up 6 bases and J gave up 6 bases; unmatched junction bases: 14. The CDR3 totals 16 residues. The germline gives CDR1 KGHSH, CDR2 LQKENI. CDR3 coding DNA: TGTGCCAGCTCGACGACAGGGTCCGGATTTATAAACACCATATATTTT. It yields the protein CASSTTGSGFINTIYF.

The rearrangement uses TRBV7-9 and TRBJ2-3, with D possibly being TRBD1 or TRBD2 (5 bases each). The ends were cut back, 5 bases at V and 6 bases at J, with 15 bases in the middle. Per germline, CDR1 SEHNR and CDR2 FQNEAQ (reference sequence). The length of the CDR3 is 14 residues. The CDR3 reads CASSLHGEGDTQYF. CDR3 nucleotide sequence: TGTGCCAGCAGCCTCCATGGAGAGGGGGATACGCAGTATTTT.

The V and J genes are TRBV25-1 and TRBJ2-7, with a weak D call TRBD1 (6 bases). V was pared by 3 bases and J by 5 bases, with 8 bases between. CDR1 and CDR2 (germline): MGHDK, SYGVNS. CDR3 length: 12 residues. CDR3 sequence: CASSERQDEQYF. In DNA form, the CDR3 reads TGTGCCAGCAGTGAGAGACAGGACGAGCAGTACTTC.

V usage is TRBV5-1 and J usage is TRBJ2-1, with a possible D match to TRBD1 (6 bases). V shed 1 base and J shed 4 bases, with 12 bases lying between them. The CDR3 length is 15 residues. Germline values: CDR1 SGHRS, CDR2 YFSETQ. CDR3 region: CASSLQGPEYNEQFF. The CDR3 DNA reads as TGCGCCAGCAGCTTGCAGGGGCCCGAGTACAATGAGCAGTTCTTC. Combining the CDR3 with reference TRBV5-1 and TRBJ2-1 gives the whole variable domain KAGVTQTPRYLIKTRGQQVTLSCSPISGHRSVSWYQQTPGQGLQFLFEYFSETQRNKGNFPGRFSGRQFSNSRSEMNVSTLELGDSALYLCASSLQGPEYNEQFFGPGTRLTVL.

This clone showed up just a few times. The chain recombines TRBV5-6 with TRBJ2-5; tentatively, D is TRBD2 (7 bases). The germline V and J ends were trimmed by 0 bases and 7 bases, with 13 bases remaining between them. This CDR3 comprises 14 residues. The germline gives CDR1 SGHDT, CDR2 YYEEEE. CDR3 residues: CASSLEGGLGTQYF. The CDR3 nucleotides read TGTGCCAGCAGCTTGGAGGGGGGGCTAGGGACCCAGTACTTC. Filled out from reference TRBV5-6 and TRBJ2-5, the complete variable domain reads DAGVTQSPTHLIKTRGQQVTLRCSPKSGHDTVSWYQQALGQGPQFIFQYYEEEERQRGNFPDRFSGHQFPNYSSELNVNALLLGDSALYLCASSLEGGLGTQYFGPGTRLLVL.

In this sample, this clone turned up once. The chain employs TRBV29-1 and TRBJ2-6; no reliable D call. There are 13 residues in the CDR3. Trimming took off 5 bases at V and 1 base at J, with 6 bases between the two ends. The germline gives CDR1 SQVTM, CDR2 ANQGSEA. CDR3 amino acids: CSVWVSGANVLTF. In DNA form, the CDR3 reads TGCAGCGTTTGGGTTTCTGGGGCCAACGTCCTGACTTTC.

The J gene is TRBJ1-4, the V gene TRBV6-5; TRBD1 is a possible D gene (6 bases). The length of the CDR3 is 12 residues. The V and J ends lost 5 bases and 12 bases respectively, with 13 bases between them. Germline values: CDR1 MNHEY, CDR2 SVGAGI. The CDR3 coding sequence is TGTGCCAGCAGTCACAGGGAACGAGAACTGTTTTTT. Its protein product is CASSHRERELFF.

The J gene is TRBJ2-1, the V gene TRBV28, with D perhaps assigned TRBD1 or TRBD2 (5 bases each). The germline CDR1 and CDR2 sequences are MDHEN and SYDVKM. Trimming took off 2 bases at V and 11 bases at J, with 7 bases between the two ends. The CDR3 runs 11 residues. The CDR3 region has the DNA TGTGCCAGCAGTTTACGGGGCAAGCAGTTCTTC. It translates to CASSLRGKQFF.

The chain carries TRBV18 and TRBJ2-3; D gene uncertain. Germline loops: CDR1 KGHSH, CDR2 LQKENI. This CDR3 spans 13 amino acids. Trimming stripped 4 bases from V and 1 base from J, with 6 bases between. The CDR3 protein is CASSLIRTDTQYF. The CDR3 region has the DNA TGTGCCAGCTCACTCATACGCACAGATACGCAGTATTTT.

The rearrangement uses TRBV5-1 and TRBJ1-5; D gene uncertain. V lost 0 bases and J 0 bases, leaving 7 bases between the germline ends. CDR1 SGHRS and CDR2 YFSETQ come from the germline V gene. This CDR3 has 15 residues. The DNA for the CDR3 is TGCGCCAGCAGCTTGGTGGGAGATAGCAATCAGCCCCAGCATTTT. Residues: CASSLVGDSNQPQHF. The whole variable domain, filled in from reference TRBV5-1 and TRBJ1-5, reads KAGVTQTPRYLIKTRGQQVTLSCSPISGHRSVSWYQQTPGQGLQFLFEYFSETQRNKGNFPGRFSGRQFSNSRSEMNVSTLELGDSALYLCASSLVGDSNQPQHFGDGTRLSIL.

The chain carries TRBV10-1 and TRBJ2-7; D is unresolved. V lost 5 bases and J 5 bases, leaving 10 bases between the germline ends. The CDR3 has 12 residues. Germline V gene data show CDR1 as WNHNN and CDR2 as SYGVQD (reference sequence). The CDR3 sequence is CASSHTPNEQYF. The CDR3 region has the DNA TGCGCCAGCAGTCACACACCGAACGAGCAGTACTTC.

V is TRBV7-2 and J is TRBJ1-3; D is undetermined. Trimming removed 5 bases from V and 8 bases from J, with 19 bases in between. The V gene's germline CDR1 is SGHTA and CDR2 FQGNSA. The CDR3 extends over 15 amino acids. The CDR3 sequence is CASSPVVPSWDTIYF. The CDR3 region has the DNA TGTGCCAGCAGCCCAGTAGTGCCCTCTTGGGACACCATATATTTT.

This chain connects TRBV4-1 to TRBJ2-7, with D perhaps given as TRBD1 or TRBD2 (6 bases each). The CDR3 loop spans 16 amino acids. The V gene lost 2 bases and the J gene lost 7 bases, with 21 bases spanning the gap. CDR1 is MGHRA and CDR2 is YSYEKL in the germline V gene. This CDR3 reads CASSQTRLVSQGEQYF. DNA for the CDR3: TGCGCCAGCAGCCAAACCAGACTAGTATCTCAGGGGGAGCAGTACTTC.

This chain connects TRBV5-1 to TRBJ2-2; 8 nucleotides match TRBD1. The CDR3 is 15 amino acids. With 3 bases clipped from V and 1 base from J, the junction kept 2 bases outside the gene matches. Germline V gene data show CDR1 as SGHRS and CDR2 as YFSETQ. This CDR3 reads CASSSGTGNTGELFF. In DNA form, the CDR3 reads TGCGCCAGCAGCTCCGGGACAGGGAACACCGGGGAGCTGTTTTTT.

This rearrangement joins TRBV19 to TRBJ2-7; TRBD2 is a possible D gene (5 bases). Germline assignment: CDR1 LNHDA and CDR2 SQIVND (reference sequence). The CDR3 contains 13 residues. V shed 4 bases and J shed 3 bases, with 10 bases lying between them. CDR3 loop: CASSKDSYYEQYF. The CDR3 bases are TGTGCCAGTAGTAAGGACTCCTACTACGAGCAGTACTTC.

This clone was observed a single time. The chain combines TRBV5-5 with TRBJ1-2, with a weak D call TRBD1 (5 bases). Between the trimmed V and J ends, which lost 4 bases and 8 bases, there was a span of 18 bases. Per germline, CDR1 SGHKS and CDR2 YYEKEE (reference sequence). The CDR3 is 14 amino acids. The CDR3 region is CASSLQTELGGYTF. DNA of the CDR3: TGTGCCAGCAGCCTACAGACAGAATTGGGAGGCTACACCTTC. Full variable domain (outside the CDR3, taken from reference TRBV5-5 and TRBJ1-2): DAGVTQSPTHLIKTRGQQVTLRCSPISGHKSVSWYQQVLGQGPQFIFQYYEKEERGRGNFPDRFSARQFPNYSSELNVNALLLGDSALYLCASSLQTELGGYTFGSGTRLTVV.

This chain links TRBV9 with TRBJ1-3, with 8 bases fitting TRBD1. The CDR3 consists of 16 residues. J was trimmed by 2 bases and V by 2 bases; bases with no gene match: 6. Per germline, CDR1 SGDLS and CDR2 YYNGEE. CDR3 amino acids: CASSVHSDRAGNTIYF. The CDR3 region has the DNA TGTGCCAGCAGCGTTCACTCGGACAGGGCTGGAAACACCATATATTTT. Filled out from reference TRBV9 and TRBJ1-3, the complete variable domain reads DSGVTQTPKHLITATGQRVTLRCSPRSGDLSVYWYQQSLDQGLQFLIQYYNGEERAKGNILERFSAQQFPDLHSELNLSSLELGDSALYFCASSVHSDRAGNTIYFGEGSWLTVV.

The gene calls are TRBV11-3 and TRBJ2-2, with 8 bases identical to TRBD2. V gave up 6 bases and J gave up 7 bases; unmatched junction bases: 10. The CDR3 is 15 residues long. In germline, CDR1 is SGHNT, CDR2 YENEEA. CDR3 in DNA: TGTGCCAGCAGGACCTACGGGAGGGAAGGCGGGGAGCTGTTTTTT. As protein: CASRTYGREGGELFF.

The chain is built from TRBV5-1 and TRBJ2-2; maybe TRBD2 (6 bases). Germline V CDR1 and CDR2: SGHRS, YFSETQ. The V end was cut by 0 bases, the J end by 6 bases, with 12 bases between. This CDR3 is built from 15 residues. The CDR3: CASSLDEWGAGELFF. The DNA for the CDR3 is TGCGCCAGCAGCTTGGATGAATGGGGGGCCGGGGAGCTGTTTTTT.

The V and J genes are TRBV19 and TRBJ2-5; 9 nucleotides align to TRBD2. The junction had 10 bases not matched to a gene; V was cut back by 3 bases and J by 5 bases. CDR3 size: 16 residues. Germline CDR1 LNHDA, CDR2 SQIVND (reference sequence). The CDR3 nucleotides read TGTGCCAGTAGTATCAATAGCGGGAGATATTCCGAGACCCAGTACTTC. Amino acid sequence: CASSINSGRYSETQYF. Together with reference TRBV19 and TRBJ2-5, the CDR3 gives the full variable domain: DGGITQSPKYLFRKEGQNVTLSCEQNLNHDAMYWYRQDPGQGLRLIYYSQIVNDFQKGDIAEGYSVSREKKESFPLTVTSAQKNPTAFYLCASSINSGRYSETQYFGPGTRLLVL.

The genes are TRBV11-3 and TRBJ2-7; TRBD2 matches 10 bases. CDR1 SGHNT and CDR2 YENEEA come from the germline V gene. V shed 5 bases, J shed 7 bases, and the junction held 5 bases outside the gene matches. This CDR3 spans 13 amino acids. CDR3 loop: CASSLAGVVEQYF. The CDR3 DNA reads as TGTGCCAGCAGCCTAGCGGGAGTAGTGGAGCAGTACTTC. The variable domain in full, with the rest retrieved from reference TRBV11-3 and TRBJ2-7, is EAGVVQSPRYKIIEKKQPVAFWCNPISGHNTLYWYLQNLGQGPELLIRYENEEAVDDSQLPKDRFSAERLKGVDSTLKIQPAELGDSAVYLCASSLAGVVEQYFGPGTRLTVT.

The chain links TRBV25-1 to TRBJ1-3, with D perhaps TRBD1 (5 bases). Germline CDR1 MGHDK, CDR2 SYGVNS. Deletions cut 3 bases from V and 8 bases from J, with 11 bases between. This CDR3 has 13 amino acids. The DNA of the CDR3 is TGTGCCAGCAGTGATCCCAGGGCGGACACCATATATTTT. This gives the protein CASSDPRADTIYF.

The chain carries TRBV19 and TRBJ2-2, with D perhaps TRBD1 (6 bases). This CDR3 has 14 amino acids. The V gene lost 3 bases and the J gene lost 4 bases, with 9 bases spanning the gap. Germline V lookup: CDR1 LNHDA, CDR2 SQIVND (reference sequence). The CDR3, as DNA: TGTGCCAGTAGTATGAGGGGGAGCACCGGGGAGCTGTTTTTT. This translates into CASSMRGSTGELFF.

The CDR3 DNA follows: TGTGCCAGCTCACCTACAGGGGATGATCAGCCCCAGCATTTT. Protein: CASSPTGDDQPQHF. This chain links TRBV18 with TRBJ1-5; 7 bases fit TRBD1. The germline gives CDR1 KGHSH, CDR2 LQKENI. The length of the CDR3 is 14 residues. V dropped 3 bases and J dropped 5; count of bases not matched to a gene: 4.